This TCR beta chain was sequenced in a study of technical replicates of blood from four donors. This clone was recorded once. Sequencing used immunoSEQ multiplex PCR; TCRdb keeps in-frame clones, though not all of them. The sample has 75,000 to 85,000 clones, roughly four fifths seen once. This CDR3 spans 13 amino acids. Trimming pared 1 base from V and 6 bases from J, leaving 9 bases between. Per germline, CDR1 LNHNV and CDR2 YYDKDF (reference sequence). The specimen was PBMCs. The source of this sequence is a human donor in good health. Some clones in this sample may be carry-over from other donors' samples. This chain links TRBV15 with TRBJ1-2, with D perhaps TRBD1 (5 bases). The CDR3 sequence is CATSRGWGDGYTF. The CDR3 DNA sequence: TGTGCCACCAGCAGAGGTTGGGGGGATGGCTACACCTTC.